This T cell receptor beta chain was retrieved from a study of OX40 agonist ivuxolimab in advanced cancers. Background for the entire study: The costimulatory receptor OX40 (CD134) was targeted by ivuxolimab, a fully human IgG2 agonistic monoclonal antibody. Intravenous ivuxolimab was administered to patients every 2 weeks at six dose levels: 0.01, 0.1, 0.3, 1.5, 3 and 10 mg/kg. Of the approximately 54 dose-escalation patients, hepatocellular carcinoma was present in roughly 19, melanoma in roughly 15, renal cell carcinoma in 9 and head and neck cancer in 9. In the dose-escalation cohort, roughly 80% of patients were male, and the mean age was around 60 years, with a range of about 23 to 90. Prior anti-PD-1, anti-PD-L1 or anti-CTLA-4 therapy was permitted, and checkpoint inhibitors had been received by roughly 42% of dose-escalation patients. Partial responses occurred in three dose-escalation patients: two with cutaneous melanoma and one with hepatocellular carcinoma. The point of sequencing TCRbeta in the periphery was to test whether ivuxolimab changed TCR sequence diversity and drove clonal T-cell expansion. The paper reports the monotherapy dose-escalation portion (N of about 54 patients) of the phase I ivuxolimab trial. Study-wide conclusions, independent of this receptor: Partial responders in the 0.1-3.0 mg/kg groups had among the lowest normalized peripheral clonal expansion, especially among CD8+ T cells. On average, CD8+ T cells showed more expanded clones than CD4+ T cells after ivuxolimab. Antigen specificity was not determined for the clonally expanded peripheral T cells. Low levels of normalized T-cell clonal expansion were also seen in some patients who did not respond. At doses of 0.1 to 3.0 mg/kg, clonal expansion of both CD4+ and CD8+ blood T cells was observed from baseline to week 6.

There are 16 amino acids in the CDR3, from cysteine to phenylalanine inclusive. The only DNA kept is the CDR3, 48 bases in frame from the first base. Per the germline V gene (reference sequence), SEHNR is the CDR1 and FQNEAQ is the CDR2. V is trimmed back by 5 bases and J by 3 bases, and the junction contains 9 bases that no gene match accounts for. To sequence the TCRbeta CDR3 region, genomic DNA was isolated from the sorted cells. The immunoSEQ Assay was used to sequence the TCRbeta CDR3 regions. TCRdb carries this immuneACCESS record with in-frame sequences only. Its versions omit some clonotypes, under half of them owing to an unresolved V gene in the studies checked, with the rest unexplained. This sample is represented by tens of thousands of clones; roughly 85% of them were singletons. Roughly 22% of the sample lies in the top ten. In the case of this clone: Its recognized antigen is unknown. No much larger clonotype is one base removed from it; base qualities were not supplied.

The trial excluded patients who had a history of autoimmune disease or were on systemic immunosuppression. Peripheral blood for TCR sequencing was drawn from every dose cohort at baseline, at cycle 4 day 1 and at cycle 7 day 1. Samples came from an open-label, multicenter, first-in-human phase I dose-escalation trial of ivuxolimab. The trial enrolled adults with locally advanced or metastatic head and neck squamous cell, hepatocellular, melanoma or renal cell carcinoma. Before TCR sequencing, CD4+ T cells and CD8+ T cells from peripheral blood were sorted into separate populations. The material sequenced was CD4+ or CD8+ T cells sorted from blood, taken in a trial of the OX40 agonist ivuxolimab. The V gene is TRBV7-9 and the J gene is TRBJ1-2; TRBD1 aligns with 10 central bases. The clonotype comes from an adult with an advanced solid tumor such as melanoma, head and neck, liver or kidney cancer. The DNA sequence follows: TGTGCCAGCAGCATCCTACCGGGACAGGGGCACTATGGCTACACCTTC. This codes for CASSILPGQGHYGYTF.